The 18 T cell receptor beta chains listed next were all sequenced from one sample in a study of blood T cells in healthy people across ages. Combining a sample-barcoded 5' primer with a J-beta primer mix, a second PCR ran for about 7 to 11 cycles. TCRdb re-derived calls from the 5' RACE reads in MiXCR, one entry per CDR3 protein. The top ten clones hold over 3.5% of a sample with around 500,000 distinct CDR3 sequences, around 27% of them seen once. This same sample was also taken into another study, of T cells of mothers and their children.

What was sequenced was blood. These receptors were taken from a boy aged 2 to 10 in good health.

V and J are TRBV25-1 and TRBJ2-7; TRBD2 is a possible D gene (7 bases). V dropped 6 bases and J dropped 2 bases, with 20 bases sitting between them. Germline CDR1 and CDR2: MGHDK and SYGVNS. CDR3 length: 16 amino acids. For the CDR3, the DNA is TGTGCCAGCAGAGGCAGGGGAGGGGAAGAGACCTACGAGCAGTACTTC. The encoded protein is CASRGRGGEETYEQYF.

This clonotype was seen a few times. Mismatch with germline at one junction end may stem from a read error. The chain couples TRBV6-4 to TRBJ2-6, with 11 bases fitting TRBD1. This CDR3 has 15 residues. The germline CDR1 and CDR2 sequences are MRHNA and SNTAGT. In nucleotides, the CDR3 is TGTGTCAGCGGGACAGGGGGCTCTGGGGCCAACGTCCTGACTTTC. It encodes CVSGTGGSGANVLTF.

The rearrangement joins TRBV6-1 to TRBJ1-2; D might be TRBD1 (6 bases). Germline CDR1 reads MNHNS; CDR2 reads SASEGT. Deletions cut 11 bases from V and 3 bases from J, with 19 bases between. The CDR3 has 14 amino acids. The CDR3 sequence is CALGGKGGDYGYTF. As DNA, the CDR3 is TGTGCCCTTGGGGGGAAGGGGGGCGACTATGGCTACACCTTC.

The J gene is TRBJ1-1, the V gene TRBV30; D remains unclear. V lost 0 bases to trimming and J lost 1 base, with 6 bases between them. Germline CDR1 GTSNPN, CDR2 SVGIG (reference sequence). This CDR3 has 13 amino acids. CDR3 protein: CAWSVSWNTEAFF. The CDR3 DNA is TGTGCCTGGAGTGTTTCATGGAACACTGAAGCTTTCTTT.

This chain connects TRBV5-1 to TRBJ2-5, with D possibly being TRBD1 (5 bases). The DNA end is a closer match to TRBJ2-7, so the J assignment may be wrong. Germline V lookup: CDR1 SGHRS, CDR2 YFSETQ. CDR3 length: 16 amino acids. The CDR3 spells CASSFKRTAGSSEQYF. As DNA, the CDR3 is TGCGCCAGCAGCTTCAAGCGTACCGCAGGGTCCAGCGAGCAGTACTTC.

This clonotype turned up a few times. This chain uses TRBV5-1 with TRBJ2-2, with no clear D. This CDR3 is 15 amino acids long. CDR1 is SGHRS, CDR2 YFSETQ, per germline. Trimming removed 4 bases at V and 5 bases at J, with 15 bases between. The CDR3 is CASSASVVRTGELFF. The CDR3 DNA reads TGCGCCAGCAGCGCCTCGGTGGTTCGGACCGGGGAGCTGTTTTTT.

The chain employs TRBV9 and TRBJ2-2; perhaps TRBD2 as D (6 bases). This CDR3 comprises 14 residues. Germline V lookup: CDR1 SGDLS, CDR2 YYNGEE. V lost 3 bases and J 7 bases, leaving 13 bases between the germline ends. The CDR3, as DNA: TGTGCCAGCAGCGAGCCGATCGGGGGCGGGGAGCTGTTTTTT. Translated, it gives CASSEPIGGGELFF. The complete variable domain, with remaining parts taken from reference TRBV9 and TRBJ2-2, reads DSGVTQTPKHLITATGQRVTLRCSPRSGDLSVYWYQQSLDQGLQFLIQYYNGEERAKGNILERFSAQQFPDLHSELNLSSLELGDSALYFCASSEPIGGGELFFGEGSRLTVL.

In its sample, this clonotype was seen a few times. This chain joins TRBV9 and TRBJ2-7; tentative D call: TRBD2 (6 bases). V dropped 4 bases and J dropped 1 base, with 12 bases sitting between them. The CDR3 spans 14 residues. Looked up from germline, CDR1 is SGDLS and CDR2 is YYNGEE. The CDR3 sequence: CASSSRLESYEQYF. The CDR3 DNA reads as TGTGCCAGCAGCTCCCGACTAGAATCCTACGAGCAGTACTTC.

This clonotype appeared a few times. The V gene is TRBV20-1, the J gene TRBJ2-5; D gene ambiguous. CDR3 length: 10 amino acids. Trimming cost V 6 bases and J 11 bases, with 13 bases left between them. Per germline, CDR1 DFQATT and CDR2 SNEGSKA (reference sequence). CDR3 sequence (DNA): TGCAGTGCCCGATTTGATGAGCAGTACTTC. The encoded protein is CSARFDEQYF.

This clonotype was detected ten times or more. The rearrangement links TRBV4-2 to TRBJ1-5, with D maybe TRBD1 (6 bases). The CDR3 consists of 14 residues. V gave up 0 bases and J gave up 7 bases, with 10 bases separating them. CDR1 is LGHNA, CDR2 YNFKEQ, per germline. The CDR3: CASSQETGRQPQHF. CDR3 nucleotides: TGTGCCAGCAGCCAAGAGACAGGCCGACAGCCCCAGCATTTT.

This clonotype appeared a few times. This chain connects TRBV19 to TRBJ2-1; 10 bases match TRBD2. The CDR3 spans 14 residues. Germline values: CDR1 LNHDA, CDR2 SQIVND (reference sequence). V trimming: 6 bases; J trimming: 6 bases; junction bases outside the gene matches: 5. This chain's CDR3 is CASSGLAVVNEQFF. The CDR3 DNA sequence: TGTGCCAGTAGCGGACTAGCGGTAGTCAATGAGCAGTTCTTC.

This rearrangement joins TRBV27 to TRBJ1-1, with 8 bases matching TRBD1. The germline CDR1 and CDR2 sequences are MNHEY and SMNVEV (reference sequence). The CDR3 runs 15 residues. Trimming at V came to 5 bases and at J to 0 bases, leaving 5 bases not matched to a gene. Written as DNA, the CDR3 is TGTGCCAGCAGTAGGTCAGGGGGCATGAACACTGAAGCTTTCTTT. It translates to CASSRSGGMNTEAFF.

The chain has TRBV5-4 and TRBJ2-3; D may be TRBD2 (6 bases). Trimming removed 4 bases at V and 0 bases at J, with 12 bases between. This CDR3 contains 15 residues. Per germline, CDR1 SGHNT and CDR2 YYREEE (reference sequence). The CDR3 region is CASSRDFKSTDTQYF. The CDR3 coding sequence is TGTGCCAGCAGCCGGGACTTCAAAAGCACAGATACGCAGTATTTT.

The rearrangement joins TRBV6-1 to TRBJ2-5; 16 bases agree with TRBD2. The J call may not be correct, given that the DNA end is closer to TRBJ2-1. The CDR3 sequence is 16 residues long. Per the germline V gene, CDR1 is MNHNS and CDR2 is SASEGT. CDR3 loop: CASRSPGLAGGGEQFF. CDR3 DNA sequence: TGTGCCAGCAGGTCCCCGGGACTAGCGGGAGGGGGTGAGCAGTTCTTC.

The V and J genes are TRBV4-1 and TRBJ2-5, with 14 bases matching TRBD2. Germline V lookup: CDR1 MGHRA, CDR2 YSYEKL. V trimming: 3 bases; J trimming: 4 bases; junction bases outside the gene matches: 10. The CDR3 contains 18 residues. In DNA, the CDR3 is TGCGCCAGCAGCCAGGGGACTAGCGGGAGCAGGGAATTAGAGACCCAGTACTTC. Its protein product is CASSQGTSGSRELETQYF.

Only a few counts were recorded for this clonotype. The chain recombines TRBV20-1 with TRBJ2-1; 12 bases match TRBD2. The ends lost 1 base at V and 4 bases at J; junction bases unmatched: 8. The CDR3 is 17 amino acids. Per germline, CDR1 DFQATT and CDR2 SNEGSKA (reference sequence). CDR3 bases: TGCAGTGCTAGAGTACTAGCGGGAGGCTCCCCTTACAATGAGCAGTTCTTC. Encoded protein: CSARVLAGGSPYNEQFF.

This clonotype was detected only a few times. V is TRBV5-1 and J is TRBJ2-2, with D possibly being TRBD1 (6 bases). Trimming took 3 bases from V and 3 from J, leaving 15 bases between them. Germline CDR1 and CDR2: SGHRS and YFSETQ. This CDR3 comprises 16 residues. This chain's CDR3 is CASSWKDSADTGELFF. CDR3 DNA sequence: TGCGCCAGCAGCTGGAAGGACAGCGCTGACACCGGGGAGCTGTTTTTT.

The genes are TRBV12-3 or TRBV12-4 and TRBJ2-1; D possibly corresponds to TRBD2 (6 bases). CDR3 size: 14 residues. Trimming shortened V by 3 bases and J by 10 bases, and 16 bases separated the two germline ends. The CDR3 spells CASSFEGGITEQFF. The CDR3 bases are TGTGCCAGCAGTTTTGAAGGCGGGATAACCGAGCAGTTCTTC.